This TCR beta chain derives from a study of T cell repertoires in cytomegalovirus infection. Across the whole study: Public TCR beta signatures marked donors with CMV infection and the matching HLA.

Whole-study results and caveats: Ex vivo, HLA-C-restricted CMV-specific TCR beta clonotypes prevailed over the rest of the response. Cumulative public TCR beta family frequency identified CMV carriers with the relevant HLA.

Each CDR3 protein is one row after TCRdb ran MiXCR on the reads. The sample has some 170,000 distinct CDR3 sequences, 17% seen once; the top ten hold around 27%. Points on this clonotype: Antigen: not known.

The length of the CDR3 is 12 residues. Germline lookup yields CDR1 MNHEY and CDR2 SMNVEV (reference sequence). Trimming left V 5 bases short and J 7 bases short, with 12 bases between. This sequence originates from a human donor in good health (CMV status not recorded). Some clones in this sample may be carry-over from other donors' samples. V usage is TRBV27 and J usage is TRBJ2-7; no clear D gene. The sample taken for sequencing was CD8+ T cells from PBMCs. CDR3 in amino acids: CASSDPLGEQYF. The CDR3 nucleotides are TGTGCCAGCAGTGACCCCTTGGGAGAGCAGTACTTC.